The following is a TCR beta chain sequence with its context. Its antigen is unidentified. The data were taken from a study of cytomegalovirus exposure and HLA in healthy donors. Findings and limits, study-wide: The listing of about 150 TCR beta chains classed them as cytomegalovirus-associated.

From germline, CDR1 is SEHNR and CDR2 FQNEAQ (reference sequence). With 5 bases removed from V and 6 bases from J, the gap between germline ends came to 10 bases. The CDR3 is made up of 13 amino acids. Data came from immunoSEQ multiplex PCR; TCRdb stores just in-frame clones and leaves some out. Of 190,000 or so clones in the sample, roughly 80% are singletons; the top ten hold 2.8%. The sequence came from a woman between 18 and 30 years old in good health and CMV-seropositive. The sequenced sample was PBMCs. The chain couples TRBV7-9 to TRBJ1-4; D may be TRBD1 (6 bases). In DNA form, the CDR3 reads TGTGCCAGCAGCACCACAGGGTATGAAAAACTGTTTTTT. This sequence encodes CASSTTGYEKLFF.